This T cell receptor (beta chain) derives from a study of chemoradiotherapy in HPV16-positive cancers. The CDR3 extends over 16 amino acids. Looked up from germline, CDR1 is MDHEN and CDR2 is SYDVKM. The germline V and J ends were trimmed by 3 bases and 7 bases, with 21 bases remaining between them. The data were produced by immunoSEQ multiplex PCR, yet TCRdb's version contains in-frame clones alone and is incomplete. Of around 20,000 clones in the sample, 73% are singletons; the top ten hold approximately 2.5%. The chain has TRBV28 and TRBJ1-1; possibly TRBD1 for D (6 bases). The sample was acquired from a patient who underwent chemoradiotherapy. This receptor was taken from a human donor with HPV-associated anogenital cancer. The CDR3 loop is CASSLWRGQRGGEAFF. The CDR3 nucleotides are TGTGCCAGCAGTTTGTGGAGAGGACAGAGAGGCGGTGAAGCTTTCTTT. The entire variable domain, with the rest obtained from reference TRBV28 and TRBJ1-1, is as follows: DVKVTQSSRYLVKRTGEKVFLECVQDMDHENMFWYRQDPGLGLRLIYFSYDVKMKEKGDIPEGYSVSREKKERFSLILESASTNQTSMYLCASSLWRGQRGGEAFFGQGTRLTVV.